The 13 T cell receptor beta chains below come from one sample, sequenced in a study of blood T cell repertoires in COVID-19. The table came from immunoSEQ multiplex PCR; TCRdb's copy has only in-frame clones and leaves some out. The sample holds under 300,000 clones, approximately 87% seen once. The source material was peripheral blood. These receptors were taken from a woman aged 30 to 39 with COVID-19, enrolled during active disease.

This clone was observed a single time. The gene calls are TRBV11-2 and TRBJ2-7, with 7 bases identical to TRBD1. CDR1 is SGHAT, CDR2 FQNNGV, per germline. The CDR3 is made up of 12 amino acids. V lost 5 bases, J lost 6 bases, and 4 bases stayed unmatched. CDR3 nucleotides: TGTGCCAGCAGCCTTACAGGGGTCGAGCAGTACTTC. It encodes CASSLTGVEQYF. Complete variable domain (other parts from reference TRBV11-2 and TRBJ2-7): EAGVAQSPRYKIIEKRQSVAFWCNPISGHATLYWYQQILGQGPKLLIQFQNNGVVDDSQLPKDRFSAERLKGVDSTLKIQPAKLEDSAVYLCASSLTGVEQYFGPGTRLTVT.

This clone was seen more than once but under ten times. V and J are TRBV9 and TRBJ1-3; D uncertain. The CDR3 extends over 16 amino acids. V was shortened by 6 bases and J by 0 bases, with 16 bases between the two germline ends. The germline V gene has CDR1 SGDLS and CDR2 YYNGEE. Here the CDR3 reads CASILREGNSGNTIYF. The CDR3 region has the DNA TGTGCCAGCATCCTACGTGAGGGTAACTCTGGAAACACCATATATTTT.

This chain joins TRBV20-1 and TRBJ2-7; D gene uncertain. Trimming took 3 bases from V and 6 from J, leaving 18 bases between them. This CDR3 is 14 amino acids long. In germline, CDR1 is DFQATT, CDR2 SNEGSKA (reference sequence). In DNA, the CDR3 is TGCAGTGCTAGTTCCGACCGCTTCCGGAGCGAGCAGTACTTC. Translating gives CSASSDRFRSEQYF.

The J gene is TRBJ1-3, the V gene TRBV29-1; tentative D call: TRBD1 (6 bases). V lost 7 bases, J lost 7 bases, and 8 bases lay in between. Germline assignment: CDR1 SQVTM and CDR2 ANQGSEA. This CDR3 is built from 10 residues. CDR3 loop: CSARGNTIYF. CDR3 in DNA: TGCAGCGCCAGGGGCAACACCATATATTTT.

V is TRBV4-1 and J is TRBJ2-1, with D tentatively TRBD2 (6 bases). Germline loops: CDR1 MGHRA, CDR2 YSYEKL. This CDR3 has 15 residues. V was cut by 0 bases and J by 5 bases, with 11 bases left in between. CDR3 sequence reads: CASSQDPAGHNEQFF. In DNA form, the CDR3 reads TGCGCCAGCAGCCAAGATCCAGCGGGCCACAATGAGCAGTTCTTC.

The V call is TRBV3-1 (or the pseudogene TRBV3-2), the J call TRBJ2-7, with 7 nucleotides matching TRBD2. The trim removed 1 base at V and 6 bases at J, leaving 3 bases unmatched. This CDR3 comprises 13 residues. Germline V CDR1 and CDR2: LGHDT, YNNKEL (reference sequence). CDR3 sequence: CASSQVAGVEQYF. DNA of the CDR3: TGTGCCAGCAGCCAAGTTGCGGGAGTCGAGCAGTACTTC.

The chain links TRBV18 to TRBJ1-6, with 7 bases fitting TRBD1. The CDR3 has 15 residues. The J segment lost 9 bases and the V segment lost 4 bases, leaving 9 bases of the junction unmatched. Germline V gene data show CDR1 as KGHSH and CDR2 as LQKENI. This chain's CDR3 is CASSQQGDLGSPLHF. The CDR3 bases are TGTGCCAGCTCACAGCAGGGGGATCTAGGTTCACCCCTCCACTTT.

This clone is a singleton in its sample. V usage is TRBV12-3 or TRBV12-4 and J usage is TRBJ2-7; tentative D call: TRBD1 (6 bases). V was trimmed by 1 base and J by 4 bases, leaving 8 bases between them. This CDR3 has 13 residues. The CDR3 DNA reads as TGTGCCAGCAGTTTAGTACAGGGTTACGAGCAGTACTTC. It yields the protein CASSLVQGYEQYF.

The chain carries TRBV30 and TRBJ2-5; no firm D call. Trimming took 1 base from V and 5 from J, leaving 14 bases between them. Germline V CDR1 and CDR2: GTSNPN, SVGIG (reference sequence). There are 14 residues in the CDR3. CDR3 DNA: TGTGCCTGGAGTGGAGCCCCGGGTTACGAGACCCAGTACTTC. Its protein product is CAWSGAPGYETQYF.

The chain recombines TRBV18 with TRBJ1-2, with D possibly matching TRBD1 (5 bases). V was cut by 2 bases and J by 4 bases, with 14 bases left in between. CDR3 length equals 15 residues. Germline CDR1 and CDR2: KGHSH and LQKENI. This CDR3 is CASSPSQDSIYGYTF. The CDR3 DNA reads TGTGCCAGCTCACCATCACAGGATTCCATCTATGGCTACACCTTC.

This chain joins TRBV5-5 and TRBJ1-1; D is perhaps TRBD1 (5 bases). The CDR3 has 20 amino acids. V was pared by 7 bases and J by 0 bases, with 31 bases between. CDR1 is SGHKS, CDR2 YYEKEE, per germline (reference sequence). The CDR3 DNA sequence: TGTGCCAGCCCGGCGGTCGGGGAGGGGTTTGTAACGATTATGAACACTGAAGCTTTCTTT. It encodes CASPAVGEGFVTIMNTEAFF.

J is TRBJ2-2 and V is TRBV6-5; 9 nucleotides line up with TRBD2. CDR1 and CDR2 from the germline V gene are MNHEY and SVGAGI. Unmatched junction bases numbered 1, after V lost 0 bases and J lost 5 bases. The CDR3 consists of 15 residues. CDR3 in DNA: TGTGCCAGCAGTTACTCGCGGGGGGGGACCGGGGAGCTGTTTTTT. This translates into CASSYSRGGTGELFF.

This chain joins TRBV10-2 and TRBJ2-3, with unresolved D. V lost 3 bases to trimming and J lost 6 bases, with 10 bases between them. Germline V gene lookup returns CDR1 WSHSY and CDR2 SAAADI. The CDR3 consists of 13 residues. Written as DNA, the CDR3 is TGCGCCAGCAGTGACTTCCGCGCGGATACGCAGTATTTT. Protein: CASSDFRADTQYF.